This is a list of T cell receptor beta chains from one sample in a study of T-cell reconstitution after alpha-beta-depleted transplantation in children. One entry per CDR3 protein results from TCRdb running MiXCR on the PCR reads. Altogether fewer than 550,000 distinct CDR3 sequences are present, about a tenth being singletons, with the ten largest covering about 5%. This specimen consisted of PBMCs from the stem cell graft donor, obtained from the stem cell graft. These receptors were collected from a human donor who donated a stem cell graft to a child with acute myeloid leukemia. The CDR3 runs from the conserved cysteine through the conserved F or W. The order of the fields is D gene, clone size, J gene, V gene, CDR3 protein, CDR3 DNA. D genes are given only for firm matches. Clone size is stated in some rows and not others, as once, few, many or a class when expanded.

>NA|NA|TRBJ1-3|TRBV12-3/TRBV12-4
CASTRSGGNTIYF
TGTGCCAGCACCCGGTCCGGTGGAAACACCATATATTTT
>NA|few|TRBJ2-2|TRBV10-3
CAISGNGRDGELFF
TGTGCCATCAGTGGTAACGGCAGGGACGGGGAGCTGTTTTTT
>TRBD1|NA|TRBJ2-1|TRBV27
CASSFSTGAYNEQFF
TGTGCCAGCAGTTTTTCGACAGGGGCGTACAATGAGCAGTTCTTC
>NA|NA|TRBJ1-1|TRBV5-1
CASSLELGGSDTEAFF
TGCGCCAGCAGCTTGGAATTGGGGGGCTCGGACACTGAAGCTTTCTTT
>TRBD2|NA|TRBJ2-3|TRBV11-2
CASSHRLAGVSTDTQYF
TGTGCCAGCAGCCACCGACTAGCGGGGGTTAGCACAGATACGCAGTATTTT
>NA|once|TRBJ1-1|TRBV6-5
CASSYSQGREAFF
TGTGCCAGCAGTTACTCGCAGGGGCGTGAAGCTTTCTTT
>TRBD2|many|TRBJ2-7|TRBV20-1
CSARETSGSSYEQYF
TGCAGTGCTAGGGAGACTAGCGGGTCCTCCTACGAGCAGTACTTC
>TRBD1|few|TRBJ2-2|TRBV6-1
CASSLNGQGRTGELFF
TGTGCCAGCAGTCTCAACGGACAGGGGAGGACCGGGGAGCTGTTTTTT
>TRBD2|NA|TRBJ2-5|TRBV9
CASSVAGGPLETQYF
TGTGCCAGCAGCGTAGCGGGGGGGCCGTTAGAGACCCAGTACTTC
>TRBD1|NA|TRBJ1-4|TRBV7-8
CASSSDRVDWEKLFF
TGTGCCAGCAGCTCCGACAGGGTCGATTGGGAAAAACTGTTTTTT
>NA|NA|TRBJ1-3|TRBV18
CASSAEVAGNTIYF
TGTGCCAGCTCAGCCGAGGTGGCGGGAAACACCATATATTTT